The next 31 T cell receptor beta chains were all read from a single sample in a study of cytomegalovirus exposure and HLA in healthy donors. Primers included in the PCR were 60 Vbeta and 13 Jbeta primers. Produced via immunoSEQ multiplex PCR; TCRdb's table is partial and in-frame only. This sample has 150,000 to 200,000 clones, with roughly 80% found just once. The material sequenced was PBMCs. The origin of the receptors is a man aged 50-60 years in good health and CMV-seropositive.

The chain combines TRBV7-8 with TRBJ2-2, with TRBD1 identical over 8 bases. The CDR3 is 14 residues long. The V gene's germline CDR1 is SGHVS and CDR2 FQNEAQ. Trimming removed 6 bases from V and 3 bases from J; junction bases left unmatched: 3. The CDR3 nucleotides read TGTGCCAGCAGAGAACAGGGGGACACCGGGGAGCTGTTTTTT. Its translation: CASREQGDTGELFF.

V is TRBV29-1 and J is TRBJ2-3, with a tentative D call TRBD2 (6 bases). Trimming pared 6 bases from V and 2 bases from J, leaving 15 bases between. CDR1 and CDR2 (germline): SQVTM, ANQGSEA. This CDR3 has 14 residues. The CDR3 sequence is CSVVTGRPTDTQYF. The CDR3 region has the DNA TGCAGCGTCGTCACCGGGAGACCCACAGATACGCAGTATTTT.

This sequence joins TRBV14 and TRBJ2-5; 12 nucleotides agree with TRBD1. Germline CDR1 and CDR2: SGHDN and FVKESK. The CDR3 length is 20 residues. The trim removed 0 bases at V and 7 bases at J, leaving 18 bases unmatched. CDR3 residues: CASSQDYSGDRGRGGRTQYF. The DNA of the CDR3 is TGTGCCAGCAGCCAAGATTATAGTGGGGACAGGGGGCGCGGGGGAAGGACCCAGTACTTC.

J is TRBJ2-7 and V is TRBV27, with 9 bases identical to TRBD2. The CDR3 contains 14 residues. V lost 6 bases, J lost 5 bases, and 8 bases stayed unmatched. Germline values: CDR1 MNHEY, CDR2 SMNVEV (reference sequence). CDR3 sequence: CASRPSGVGNEQYF. In nucleotides, the CDR3 is TGTGCCAGCAGGCCTAGCGGGGTAGGGAACGAGCAGTACTTC.

The chain links TRBV19 to TRBJ1-1; D perhaps matches TRBD1 (6 bases). This CDR3 is 15 amino acids long. Germline assignment: CDR1 LNHDA and CDR2 SQIVND (reference sequence). The V gene lost 6 bases and the J gene lost 0 bases, with 14 bases spanning the gap. CDR3 nucleotides: TGTGCCAGTAGCACAAACACAGGGATGAACACTGAAGCTTTCTTT. Protein product: CASSTNTGMNTEAFF. The full variable domain, with the rest looked up from reference TRBV19 and TRBJ1-1, is DGGITQSPKYLFRKEGQNVTLSCEQNLNHDAMYWYRQDPGQGLRLIYYSQIVNDFQKGDIAEGYSVSREKKESFPLTVTSAQKNPTAFYLCASSTNTGMNTEAFFGQGTRLTVV.

This clone was seen only once. The junction differs from germline at one of its ends, possibly a read error. The genes are TRBV7-9 and TRBJ1-1; D remains ambiguous. The germline gives CDR1 SEHNR, CDR2 FQNEAQ (reference sequence). The length of the CDR3 is 14 residues. CDR3: CSSSFNSPNTEAFF. The CDR3 nucleotides read TGTTCCAGCAGCTTCAACAGCCCTAACACTGAAGCTTTCTTT.

The genes are TRBV5-1 and TRBJ2-7; 8 bases are a match to TRBD1. V dropped 5 bases and J dropped 5; count of bases not matched to a gene: 6. Per germline, CDR1 SGHRS and CDR2 YFSETQ. There are 13 residues in the CDR3. CDR3 sequence (DNA): TGCGCCAGCAGTTCGACAGGGGACCACGAGCAGTACTTC. As protein: CASSSTGDHEQYF. Full variable domain (rest looked up from reference TRBV5-1 and TRBJ2-7): KAGVTQTPRYLIKTRGQQVTLSCSPISGHRSVSWYQQTPGQGLQFLFEYFSETQRNKGNFPGRFSGRQFSNSRSEMNVSTLELGDSALYLCASSSTGDHEQYFGPGTRLTVT.

This clone was recorded a few times. The rearrangement links TRBV15 to TRBJ2-3, with 12 nucleotides matching TRBD2. Germline values: CDR1 LNHNV, CDR2 YYDKDF (reference sequence). J lost 3 bases, V lost 1 base, and 20 bases had no gene match. The CDR3 has 22 amino acids. The CDR3 here is CATSRARVASGGATFRTDTQYF. The CDR3 DNA reads TGTGCCACCAGCAGAGCCCGGGTGGCTAGCGGGGGGGCCACTTTTAGGACAGATACGCAGTATTTT.

V is TRBV28 and J is TRBJ1-3; tentative D call: TRBD1 (5 bases). Germline-derived CDR1 and CDR2 are MDHEN and SYDVKM. Trimming removed 6 bases from V and 4 bases from J, with 7 bases in between. The CDR3 contains 12 residues. This chain's CDR3 is CASRGPGNTIYF. In DNA form, the CDR3 reads TGTGCCAGCAGGGGGCCCGGAAACACCATATATTTT. Complete variable domain (other parts from reference TRBV28 and TRBJ1-3): DVKVTQSSRYLVKRTGEKVFLECVQDMDHENMFWYRQDPGLGLRLIYFSYDVKMKEKGDIPEGYSVSREKKERFSLILESASTNQTSMYLCASRGPGNTIYFGEGSWLTVV.

The chain links TRBV15 to TRBJ2-5, with 10 bases aligning to TRBD1. V lost 6 bases and J lost 4; bases outside the gene matches: 8. The CDR3 has 15 residues. Germline V gene sequence: CDR1 LNHNV, CDR2 YYDKDF (reference sequence). DNA for the CDR3: TGTGCCACCAGGCGGGACAGGGGAGGCGCAGAGACCCAGTACTTC. Translating gives CATRRDRGGAETQYF.

The V gene is TRBV7-9, the J gene TRBJ2-5, with a tentative D call TRBD2 (6 bases). Germline loops: CDR1 SEHNR, CDR2 FQNEAQ (reference sequence). This CDR3 comprises 14 residues. The V end was cut by 0 bases, the J end by 4 bases, with 9 bases between. The CDR3 DNA is TGTGCCAGCAGCTTAGCGGGAGGCGGAGAGACCCAGTACTTC. Its translation is CASSLAGGGETQYF.

V and J are TRBV7-9 and TRBJ2-5, with D possibly TRBD1 on 6 matching bases. The CDR3 covers 15 residues. Per germline, CDR1 SEHNR and CDR2 FQNEAQ (reference sequence). With 5 bases removed from V and 2 bases from J, the gap between germline ends came to 15 bases. CDR3 DNA sequence: TGTGCCAGCAGCCCCGAAGGAGACAGGCAAGAGACCCAGTACTTC. Protein product: CASSPEGDRQETQYF.

This sequence joins TRBV6-1 and TRBJ2-3; tentatively, D is TRBD2 (5 bases). The CDR3 consists of 12 residues. The germline V and J ends were trimmed by 8 bases and 3 bases, with 9 bases remaining between them. The V gene's germline CDR1 is MNHNS and CDR2 SASEGT. The CDR3 region is CASSAVTDTQYF. The CDR3 nucleotides are TGTGCCAGCTCAGCGGTAACAGATACGCAGTATTTT.

The CDR3: CASSPGQATYGYTF. The CDR3 nucleotides read TGTGCCAGCAGCCCGGGACAGGCGACCTATGGCTACACCTTC. The chain links TRBV5-6 to TRBJ1-2; 8 bases match TRBD1. CDR1 is SGHDT and CDR2 is YYEEEE in the germline V gene. This CDR3 contains 14 residues. After removal of 4 bases from V and 4 bases from J, the junction contained 6 bases not matched to a gene.

The chain uses TRBV19 and TRBJ2-6; 8 bases map to TRBD1. CDR1 LNHDA and CDR2 SQIVND come from the germline V gene (reference sequence). The CDR3 runs 18 residues. V gave up 3 bases and J gave up 0 bases; unmatched junction bases: 7. CDR3 DNA: TGTGCCAGTAGTATGGATACAGGGGGGCCCTCTGGGGCCAACGTCCTGACTTTC. As protein: CASSMDTGGPSGANVLTF.

Notes on this clone: Distinct nucleotide sequences in the sample also encode this CDR3. This chain links TRBV19 with TRBJ2-7, with TRBD2 as a possible D gene (5 bases). The CDR3 extends over 13 amino acids. In germline, CDR1 is LNHDA, CDR2 SQIVND (reference sequence). V dropped 5 bases and J dropped 1 base, with 9 bases sitting between them. In DNA, the CDR3 is TGTGCCAGTAGTCCGGGATTTTCCTACGAGCAGTACTTC. This encodes CASSPGFSYEQYF.

The CDR3 protein is CASSGQANTEAFF. The CDR3 DNA reads TGTGCCAGCAGCGGACAAGCGAACACTGAAGCTTTCTTT. V gene TRBV9 combines with J gene TRBJ1-1; D not certain. Trimming took 3 bases from V and 1 from J, leaving 7 bases between them. The CDR3 is 13 residues long. Germline lookup yields CDR1 SGDLS and CDR2 YYNGEE.

The J gene is TRBJ2-5, the V gene TRBV7-2; maybe TRBD2 (5 bases). Trimming took 2 bases from V and 1 from J, leaving 11 bases between them. This CDR3 comprises 15 residues. CDR1 and CDR2 (germline): SGHTA, FQGNSA. CDR3 DNA: TGTGCCAGCAGCTTATGGTCTAGCCCCCAAGAGACCCAGTACTTC. Residues: CASSLWSSPQETQYF.

This clone was detected once. The sample has other DNA sequences that encode this CDR3 too. The gene calls are TRBV28 and TRBJ2-7, with no clear D. Trimming shortened V by 6 bases and J by 4 bases, and 7 bases separated the two germline ends. Per germline, CDR1 MDHEN and CDR2 SYDVKM. The CDR3 has 11 residues. The CDR3 region is CASSPGYEQYF. The CDR3 DNA reads TGTGCCAGCAGCCCAGGTTACGAGCAGTACTTC.

CDR3 nucleotide sequence: TGTGCCAGCAGTTTATCAGGATTCTCCTATAATTCACCCCTCCACTTT. Its translation: CASSLSGFSYNSPLHF. The V gene is TRBV28, the J gene TRBJ1-6; D gene uncertain. Trimming took 1 base from V and 0 from J, leaving 7 bases between them. Germline loops: CDR1 MDHEN, CDR2 SYDVKM. The CDR3 consists of 16 residues.

This chain joins TRBV7-3 and TRBJ2-1; 7 bases are shared with TRBD1. CDR1 is SGHTA, CDR2 FQGTGA, per germline. V trimming: 3 bases; J trimming: 0 bases; junction bases outside the gene matches: 5. The CDR3 is made up of 16 amino acids. As DNA, the CDR3 is TGTGCCAGCAGCTTCCGGGACAGATACTCCTACAATGAGCAGTTCTTC. Protein sequence: CASSFRDRYSYNEQFF.

CDR3: CASSYSIDRTNEKLFF. In nucleotides, the CDR3 is TGTGCCAGCAGTTACTCGATCGACAGAACTAATGAAAAACTGTTTTTT. V gene TRBV6-5 combines with J gene TRBJ1-4; tentatively, D is TRBD1 (5 bases). The CDR3 loop spans 16 amino acids. Germline V CDR1 and CDR2: MNHEY, SVGAGI. Trimming stripped 0 bases from V and 1 base from J, with 9 bases between.

The chain couples TRBV15 to TRBJ2-2; 12 positions agree with TRBD1. This CDR3 is 21 amino acids long. Trimming took 3 bases from V and 1 from J; bases not matched to a gene: 15. Germline lookup yields CDR1 LNHNV and CDR2 YYDKDF (reference sequence). The CDR3 sequence is CATSSTLLGTGGTGNTGELFF. CDR3 nucleotide sequence: TGTGCCACCAGCAGTACGTTGCTCGGGACAGGGGGCACAGGGAACACCGGGGAGCTGTTTTTT. Using reference TRBV15 and TRBJ2-2 for the parts outside the CDR3, the full variable domain is DAMVIQNPRYQVTQFGKPVTLSCSQTLNHNVMYWYQQKSSQAPKLLFHYYDKDFNNEADTPDNFQSRRPNTSFCFLDIRSPGLGDTAMYLCATSSTLLGTGGTGNTGELFFGEGSRLTVL.

V is TRBV11-2 and J is TRBJ2-7; 12 nucleotides align to TRBD2. Germline assignment: CDR1 SGHAT and CDR2 FQNNGV. Trimming removed 5 bases from V and 4 bases from J; junction bases left unmatched: 18. The CDR3 runs 19 residues. The DNA for the CDR3 is TGTGCCAGCAGCCGACCACTAGCGGGAGGCACGAGTTCTCCTTACGAGCAGTACTTC. This encodes CASSRPLAGGTSSPYEQYF.

This clone was found once. V usage is TRBV19 and J usage is TRBJ1-1; D unresolved. V was cut by 7 bases and J by 2 bases, with 14 bases left in between. This CDR3 has 14 residues. Germline loops: CDR1 LNHDA, CDR2 SQIVND (reference sequence). This chain's CDR3 is CASIGMRENTEAFF. The CDR3 DNA reads as TGTGCCAGTATCGGGATGAGGGAAAACACTGAAGCTTTCTTT.

In this sample, this clone turned up once. V gene TRBV7-9 combines with J gene TRBJ1-1, with 7 bases identical to TRBD1. Germline CDR1 reads SEHNR; CDR2 reads FQNEAQ (reference sequence). V was clipped by 5 bases and J by 1 base; unmatched bases: 7. This CDR3 region has 15 residues. The CDR3 loop reads CASSQPRDRNTEAFF. In nucleotides, the CDR3 is TGTGCCAGCAGCCAACCCCGGGACAGGAACACTGAAGCTTTCTTT.

This chain joins TRBV5-1 and TRBJ2-7; a possible D gene is TRBD2 (6 bases). The CDR3 runs to 13 residues. Trimming removed 4 bases at V and 4 bases at J, with 12 bases between. Per the germline V gene, CDR1 is SGHRS and CDR2 is YFSETQ. The CDR3 DNA sequence: TGCGCCAGCAGCCGGACTAACCAATACGAGCAGTACTTC. Translating it yields CASSRTNQYEQYF. Full variable domain (remainder filled in from reference TRBV5-1 and TRBJ2-7): KAGVTQTPRYLIKTRGQQVTLSCSPISGHRSVSWYQQTPGQGLQFLFEYFSETQRNKGNFPGRFSGRQFSNSRSEMNVSTLELGDSALYLCASSRTNQYEQYFGPGTRLTVT.

The gene calls are TRBV6-5 and TRBJ2-7; D call uncertain. CDR1 MNHEY and CDR2 SVGAGI come from the germline V gene. Trimming stripped 2 bases from V and 4 bases from J, with 12 bases between. The CDR3 is 14 amino acids. The CDR3 DNA sequence: TGTGCCAGCAGTTACACGGGTAGTTCGTACGAGCAGTACTTC. Translation gives CASSYTGSSYEQYF.

V gene TRBV28 combines with J gene TRBJ2-7, with 10 bases that match TRBD1. This CDR3 is built from 16 residues. Germline loops: CDR1 MDHEN, CDR2 SYDVKM. Trimming took 5 bases from V and 6 from J; bases not matched to a gene: 13. The DNA of the CDR3 is TGTGCCAGCAGTAGCCCGGGACAGGGGATTGGGGCCGAGCAGTACTTC. Translated, it gives CASSSPGQGIGAEQYF.

This clone was observed a handful of times. The chain's CDR3 is CASRPTGFGDEKLFF. The CDR3 bases are TGCGCCAGCAGACCGACAGGGTTCGGGGATGAAAAACTGTTTTTT. The V gene is TRBV5-1, the J gene TRBJ1-4, with 7 bases identical to TRBD1. This CDR3 is built from 15 residues. The V and J ends lost 5 bases and 6 bases, in that order; junction bases with no gene match: 10. CDR1 is SGHRS, CDR2 YFSETQ, per germline.

V gene TRBV6-1 combines with J gene TRBJ2-7, with 8 nucleotides matching TRBD2. Per the germline V gene, CDR1 is MNHNS and CDR2 is SASEGT. The CDR3 spans 15 residues. Losses at the gene ends were 2 bases for V and 4 bases for J; bases not matched to a gene: 7. CDR3 coding DNA: TGTGCCAGCAGTGAAATTCCGGGGGGGCTGTACGAGCAGTACTTC. It translates to CASSEIPGGLYEQYF.